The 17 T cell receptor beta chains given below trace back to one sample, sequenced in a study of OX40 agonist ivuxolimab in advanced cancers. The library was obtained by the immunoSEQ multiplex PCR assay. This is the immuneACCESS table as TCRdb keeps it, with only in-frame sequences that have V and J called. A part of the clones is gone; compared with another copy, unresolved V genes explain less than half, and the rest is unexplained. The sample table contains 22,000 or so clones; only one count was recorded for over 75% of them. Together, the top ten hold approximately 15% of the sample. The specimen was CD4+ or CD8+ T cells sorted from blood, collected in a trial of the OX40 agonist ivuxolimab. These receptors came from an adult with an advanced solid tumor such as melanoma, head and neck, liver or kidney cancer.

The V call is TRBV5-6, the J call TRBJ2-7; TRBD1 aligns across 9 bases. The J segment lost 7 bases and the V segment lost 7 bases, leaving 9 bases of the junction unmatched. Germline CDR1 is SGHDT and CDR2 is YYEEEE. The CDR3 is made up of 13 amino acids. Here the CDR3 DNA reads TGTGCCAGCCTGGGACAGGGCCAGTTAGAGCAGTACTTC. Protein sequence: CASLGQGQLEQYF.

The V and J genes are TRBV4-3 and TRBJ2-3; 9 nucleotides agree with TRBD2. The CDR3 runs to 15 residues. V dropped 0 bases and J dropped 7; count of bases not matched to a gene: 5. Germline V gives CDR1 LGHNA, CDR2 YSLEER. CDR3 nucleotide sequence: TGCGCCAGCAGCCAAGAGGGTAGCGGGGGATATACGCAGTATTTT. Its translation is CASSQEGSGGYTQYF.

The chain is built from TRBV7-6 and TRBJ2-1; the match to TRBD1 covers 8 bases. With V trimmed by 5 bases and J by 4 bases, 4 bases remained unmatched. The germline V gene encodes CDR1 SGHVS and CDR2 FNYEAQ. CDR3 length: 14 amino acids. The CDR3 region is CASSARDRYNEQFF. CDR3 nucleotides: TGTGCCAGCAGCGCCCGGGACAGGTACAATGAGCAGTTCTTC. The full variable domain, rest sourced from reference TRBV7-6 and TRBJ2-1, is GAGVSQSPRYKVTKRGQDVALRCDPISGHVSLYWYRQALGQGPEFLTYFNYEAQQDKSGLPNDRFSAERPEGSISTLTIQRTEQRDSAMYRCASSARDRYNEQFFGPGTRLTVL.

This CDR3 reads CASSYRTSGGNTQYF. In DNA form, the CDR3 reads TGCGCCAGCAGCTACCGGACTAGCGGGGGGAATACGCAGTATTTT. V gene TRBV5-1 combines with J gene TRBJ2-3; TRBD2 matches 14 bases. J gave up 7 bases and V 3 bases, and 4 bases lay outside the gene matches. CDR1 and CDR2 (germline): SGHRS, YFSETQ. The CDR3 extends over 15 amino acids.

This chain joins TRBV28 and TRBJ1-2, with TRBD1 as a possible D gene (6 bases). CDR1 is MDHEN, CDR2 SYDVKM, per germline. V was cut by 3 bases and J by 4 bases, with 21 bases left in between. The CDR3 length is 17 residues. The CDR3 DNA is TGTGCCAGCAGTTTTCCCTCCGGGCAGGGGCTGATCTATGGCTACACCTTC. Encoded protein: CASSFPSGQGLIYGYTF.

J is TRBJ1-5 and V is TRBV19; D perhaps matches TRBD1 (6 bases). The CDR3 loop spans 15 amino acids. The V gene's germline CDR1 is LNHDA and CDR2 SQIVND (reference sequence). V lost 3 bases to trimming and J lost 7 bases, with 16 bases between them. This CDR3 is CASSILGGAGQPQHF. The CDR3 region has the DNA TGTGCCAGTAGTATTTTGGGGGGCGCAGGGCAGCCCCAGCATTTT.

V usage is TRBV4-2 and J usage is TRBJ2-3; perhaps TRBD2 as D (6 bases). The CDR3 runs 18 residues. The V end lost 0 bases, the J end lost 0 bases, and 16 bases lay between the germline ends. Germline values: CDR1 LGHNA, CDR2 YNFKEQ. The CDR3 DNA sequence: TGTGCCAGCAGCCAAGAGAAGGGTCGCGGGGTTAGCACAGATACGCAGTATTTT. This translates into CASSQEKGRGVSTDTQYF.

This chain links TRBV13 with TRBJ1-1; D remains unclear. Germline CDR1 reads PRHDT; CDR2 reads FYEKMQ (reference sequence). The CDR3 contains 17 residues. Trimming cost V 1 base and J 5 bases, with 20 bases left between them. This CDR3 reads CASSLAGNAPSGTEAFF. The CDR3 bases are TGTGCCAGCAGCTTAGCTGGGAATGCCCCCAGTGGGACTGAAGCTTTCTTT.

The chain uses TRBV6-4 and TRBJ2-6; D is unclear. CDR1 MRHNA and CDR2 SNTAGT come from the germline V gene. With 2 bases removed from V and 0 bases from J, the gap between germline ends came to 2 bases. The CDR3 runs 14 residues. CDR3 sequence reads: CASSDNSGANVLTF. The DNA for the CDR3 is TGTGCCAGCAGTGACAACTCTGGGGCCAACGTCCTGACTTTC.

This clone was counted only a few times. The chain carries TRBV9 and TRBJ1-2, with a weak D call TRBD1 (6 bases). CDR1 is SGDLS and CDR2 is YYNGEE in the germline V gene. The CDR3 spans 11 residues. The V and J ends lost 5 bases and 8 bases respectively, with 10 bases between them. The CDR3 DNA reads TGTGCCAGCAGGTCAGGGGACGGCTACACCTTC. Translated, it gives CASRSGDGYTF.

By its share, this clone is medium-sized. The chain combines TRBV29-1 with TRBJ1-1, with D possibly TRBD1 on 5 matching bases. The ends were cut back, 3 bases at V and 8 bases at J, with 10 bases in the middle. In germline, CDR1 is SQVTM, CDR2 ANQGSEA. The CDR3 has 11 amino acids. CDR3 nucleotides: TGCAGCGTTGATATTCAGGGAGAAGCTTTCTTT. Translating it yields CSVDIQGEAFF. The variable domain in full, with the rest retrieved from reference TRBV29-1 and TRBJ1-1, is SAVISQKPSRDICQRGTSLTIQCQVDSQVTMMFWYRQQPGQSLTLIATANQGSEATYESGFVIDKFPISRPNLTFSTLTVSNMSPEDSSIYLCSVDIQGEAFFGQGTRLTVV.

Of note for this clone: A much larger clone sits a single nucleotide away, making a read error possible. In DNA form, the CDR3 reads TGTGCCAGCAGCTCGACCGGGGAGCTGTTTTTT. Protein product: CASSSTGELFF. V and J are TRBV7-9 and TRBJ2-2; no firm D call. Trimming cost V 4 bases and J 5 bases, with 2 bases left between them. Looked up from germline, CDR1 is SEHNR and CDR2 is FQNEAQ (reference sequence). The CDR3 sequence is 11 residues long.

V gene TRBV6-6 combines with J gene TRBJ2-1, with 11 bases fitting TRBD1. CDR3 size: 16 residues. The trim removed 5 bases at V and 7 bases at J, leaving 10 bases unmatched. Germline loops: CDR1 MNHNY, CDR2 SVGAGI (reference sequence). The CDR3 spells CASSPRPGDRGNEQFF. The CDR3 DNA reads TGTGCCAGCAGTCCCCGTCCCGGGGACAGGGGGAATGAGCAGTTCTTC.

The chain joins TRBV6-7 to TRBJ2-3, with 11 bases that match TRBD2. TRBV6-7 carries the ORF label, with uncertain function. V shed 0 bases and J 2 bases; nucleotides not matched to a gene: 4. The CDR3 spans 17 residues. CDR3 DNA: TGTGCCAGCAGTTACTCTTCTAGCGGGGGGAACACAGATACGCAGTATTTT. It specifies CASSYSSSGGNTDTQYF.

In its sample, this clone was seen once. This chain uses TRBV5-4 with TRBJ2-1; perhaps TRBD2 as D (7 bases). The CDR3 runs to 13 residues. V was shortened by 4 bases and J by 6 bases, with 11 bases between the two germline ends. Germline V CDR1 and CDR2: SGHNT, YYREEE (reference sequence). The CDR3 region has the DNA TGTGCCAGCAGCCTAGGGGGGGTCAATGAGCAGTTCTTC. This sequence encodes CASSLGGVNEQFF.

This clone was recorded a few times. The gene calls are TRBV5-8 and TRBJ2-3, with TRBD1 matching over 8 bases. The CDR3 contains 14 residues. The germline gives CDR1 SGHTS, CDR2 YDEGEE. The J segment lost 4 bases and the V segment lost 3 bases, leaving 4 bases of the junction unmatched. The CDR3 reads CASSSGQGADTQYF. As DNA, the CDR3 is TGTGCCAGCAGCTCCGGACAGGGAGCAGATACGCAGTATTTT.

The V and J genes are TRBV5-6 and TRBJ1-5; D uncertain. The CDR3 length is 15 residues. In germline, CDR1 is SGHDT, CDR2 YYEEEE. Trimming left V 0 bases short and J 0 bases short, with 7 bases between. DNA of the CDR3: TGTGCCAGCAGCTTGGGACCGATTAGCAATCAGCCCCAGCATTTT. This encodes CASSLGPISNQPQHF.